This entry is about one T cell receptor (beta chain). As yet, its antigen is unknown. The data were produced by immunoSEQ multiplex PCR, yet TCRdb's version contains in-frame clones alone and is incomplete. The data contain nearly 400,000 clones, roughly 90% of them singletons. Treatment described: around 19 received Ad26.COV2.S at low or high dose, single or two shots; 5 received placebo; per-sample allocation not given. Day 63 following the first vaccine or placebo injection was when the samples were taken. An adult aged 18-55 years in Boston served as the donor. This entry belongs to a study of Ad26.COV2.S vaccination and SARS-CoV-2 variants. Study-level background: By the intramuscular route, Ad26.COV2.S was given once, or twice 56 days apart. General observations from the study: The TCR breadth and depth analyses may have understated or missed part of the total T cell responses.

The CDR3 covers 15 residues. V gave up 7 bases and J gave up 3 bases, with 16 bases separating them. Germline V gene data show CDR1 as LNHNV and CDR2 as YYDKDF (reference sequence). The clonotype comes from a person between 18 and 60 years old who received the Ad26.COV2.S COVID-19 vaccine or a placebo. The V gene is TRBV15, the J gene TRBJ1-5, with no clear D. The sequencing here drew on peripheral blood, taken in a trial of Ad26.COV2.S vaccine versus placebo. The CDR3 loop is CATTSRVGNNQPQHF. In DNA form, the CDR3 reads TGTGCCACCACTTCCCGGGTAGGGAACAATCAGCCCCAGCATTTT.